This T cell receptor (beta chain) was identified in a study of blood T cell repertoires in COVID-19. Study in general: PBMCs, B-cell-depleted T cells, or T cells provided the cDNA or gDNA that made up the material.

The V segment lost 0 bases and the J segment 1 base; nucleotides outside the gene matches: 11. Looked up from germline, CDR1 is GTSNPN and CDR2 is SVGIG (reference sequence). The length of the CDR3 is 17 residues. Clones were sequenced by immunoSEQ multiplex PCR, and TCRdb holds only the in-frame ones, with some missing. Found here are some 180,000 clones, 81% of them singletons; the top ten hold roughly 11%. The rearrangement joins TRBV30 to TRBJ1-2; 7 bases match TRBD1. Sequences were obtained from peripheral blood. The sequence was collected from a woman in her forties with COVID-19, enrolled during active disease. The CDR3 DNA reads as TGTGCCTGGAGTGTACGAGGGGGCAGGAGTGGTAACTATGGCTACACCTTC. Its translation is CAWSVRGGRSGNYGYTF.